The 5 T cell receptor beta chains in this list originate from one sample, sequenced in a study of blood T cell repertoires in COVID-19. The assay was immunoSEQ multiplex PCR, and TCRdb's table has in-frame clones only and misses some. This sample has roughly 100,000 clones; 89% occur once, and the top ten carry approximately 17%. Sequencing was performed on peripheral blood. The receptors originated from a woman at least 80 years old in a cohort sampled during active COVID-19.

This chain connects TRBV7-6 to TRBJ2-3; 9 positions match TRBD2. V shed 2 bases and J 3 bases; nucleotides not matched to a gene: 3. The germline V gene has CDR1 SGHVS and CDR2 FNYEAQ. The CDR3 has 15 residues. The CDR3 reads CASSLRGGATDTQYF. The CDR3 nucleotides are TGTGCCAGCAGCTTACGCGGGGGGGCGACAGATACGCAGTATTTT.

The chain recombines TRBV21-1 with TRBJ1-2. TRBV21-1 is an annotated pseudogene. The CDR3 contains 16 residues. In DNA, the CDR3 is TGTGCCAGCAGCAAAGAAGGTCGGGATAGCAGAAATGGCTACACCTTC. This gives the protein CASSKEGRDSRNGYTF.

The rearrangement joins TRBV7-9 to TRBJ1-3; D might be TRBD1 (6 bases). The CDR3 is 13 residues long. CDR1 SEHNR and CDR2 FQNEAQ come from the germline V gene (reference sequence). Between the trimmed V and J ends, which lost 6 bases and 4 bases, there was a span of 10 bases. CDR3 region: CASRLGAGNTIYF. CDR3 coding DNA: TGTGCCAGCAGGCTGGGGGCGGGAAACACCATATATTTT.

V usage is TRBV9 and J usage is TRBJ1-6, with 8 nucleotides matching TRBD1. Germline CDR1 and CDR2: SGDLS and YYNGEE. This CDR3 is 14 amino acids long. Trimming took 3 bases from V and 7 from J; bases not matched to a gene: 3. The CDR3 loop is CASSARQGNSPLHF. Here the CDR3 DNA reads TGTGCCAGCAGCGCCCGACAGGGGAATTCACCCCTCCACTTT.

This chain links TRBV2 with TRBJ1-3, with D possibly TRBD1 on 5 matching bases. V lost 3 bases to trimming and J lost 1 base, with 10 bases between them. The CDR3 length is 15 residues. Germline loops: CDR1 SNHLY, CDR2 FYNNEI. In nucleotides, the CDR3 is TGTGCCAGCAGTGAGGGGGGTAGTTCTGGAAACACCATATATTTT. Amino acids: CASSEGGSSGNTIYF.